This T cell receptor (beta chain) was obtained from a study of OX40 agonist ivuxolimab in advanced cancers. Study in general: A history of anti-PD-1, anti-PD-L1 or anti-CTLA-4 therapy was acceptable, and 40% had some.

Sequencing was performed with immunoSEQ multiplex PCR; in TCRdb, only in-frame clones are kept and a portion is missing. The sample carries some 73,000 clones, around 89% recorded once. Trimming pared 8 bases from V and 4 bases from J, leaving 13 bases between. From germline, CDR1 is MDHEN and CDR2 SYDVKM. The CDR3 runs to 13 residues. As regards this clone: The antigen remains unidentified.

Study-level results: Among T cells, CD8+ cells averaged more expanded clones than CD4+ cells. The study did not work out the antigen specificity of the expanded peripheral T cells.

The receptor's source is an adult with an advanced solid tumor such as melanoma, head and neck, liver or kidney cancer. The specimen comprised CD4+ or CD8+ T cells sorted from blood, sampled in a trial of the OX40 agonist ivuxolimab. The V call is TRBV28, the J call TRBJ2-3, with a possible D match to TRBD1 (6 bases). The CDR3 reads CASRPTGSDTQYF. Written as DNA, the CDR3 is TGTGCCAGCCGCCCCACAGGGTCAGATACGCAGTATTTT.